These T cell receptor beta chains were read from a single sample in a study of shared clonotypes between healthy human individuals. Generated by immunoSEQ multiplex PCR, the TCRdb table keeps only in-frame clones and is missing some. Here the sample spans about 2.2 million clones, around 95% being singletons. What was sequenced was naive CD8+ T cells from PBMCs. The receptors were sampled from a man younger than 35 in good health. Some clones in this sample may be carry-over from other donors' samples. Each CDR3 is given with its conserved first and last residue. Each record gives: V gene, J gene, clone size, D gene, CDR3 protein, CDR3 DNA. The D gene is left open where the match is weak. Where a row states a size, it is once, few, many or the class of an expanded clone; other rows omit it.

v_call: TRBV9; j_call: TRBJ2-1; clone_size: once; d_call: .; cdr3_aa: CASSVGFGGYNEQFF; cdr3_nt: TGTGCCAGCAGCGTGGGATTTGGGGGGTACAATGAGCAGTTCTTC
v_call: TRBV7-3; j_call: TRBJ2-2; clone_size: few; d_call: TRBD2; cdr3_aa: CASSPGTLTSGWDTGELFF; cdr3_nt: TGTGCCAGCAGCCCCGGAACGCTCACTAGCGGTTGGGACACCGGGGAGCTGTTTTTT
v_call: TRBV28; j_call: TRBJ2-3; clone_size: .; d_call: .; cdr3_aa: CASSLFQGAADTQYF; cdr3_nt: TGTGCCAGCAGTTTATTCCAGGGTGCCGCAGATACGCAGTATTTT
v_call: TRBV7-8; j_call: TRBJ1-5; clone_size: .; d_call: .; cdr3_aa: CASGENSNQPQHF; cdr3_nt: TGTGCCAGCGGGGAAAATAGCAATCAGCCCCAGCATTTT
v_call: TRBV29-1; j_call: TRBJ1-3; clone_size: .; d_call: .; cdr3_aa: CSVVGGGGNTIYF; cdr3_nt: TGCAGCGTTGTAGGCGGAGGTGGAAACACCATATATTTT
v_call: TRBV27; j_call: TRBJ2-7; clone_size: .; d_call: .; cdr3_aa: CASSPNLYEQYF; cdr3_nt: TGTGCCAGCAGTCCCAACCTCTACGAGCAGTACTTC
v_call: TRBV27; j_call: TRBJ1-2; clone_size: .; d_call: .; cdr3_aa: CASSLVAGILGGGYTF; cdr3_nt: TGTGCCAGCAGTTTAGTCGCCGGGATCCTCGGGGGTGGCTACACCTTC
v_call: TRBV12-5; j_call: TRBJ2-1; clone_size: .; d_call: TRBD2; cdr3_aa: CASGLQVLVHNGRIDEQFF; cdr3_nt: TGTGCTAGTGGTTTGCAGGTATTGGTTCACAACGGGAGGATCGATGAGCAGTTCTTC
v_call: TRBV6-5; j_call: TRBJ2-7; clone_size: .; d_call: .; cdr3_aa: CASSYSRSGNEQYF; cdr3_nt: TGTGCCAGCAGTTACTCGAGGTCCGGCAACGAGCAGTACTTC
v_call: TRBV7-3; j_call: TRBJ2-3; clone_size: .; d_call: .; cdr3_aa: CASSLSPTDTQYF; cdr3_nt: TGTGCCAGCAGCTTAAGTCCCACAGATACGCAGTATTTT
v_call: TRBV14; j_call: TRBJ2-1; clone_size: .; d_call: .; cdr3_aa: CASSHRPASLSGNEQFF; cdr3_nt: TGTGCCAGCAGCCATCGGCCGGCCTCCCTCTCAGGCAATGAGCAGTTCTTC
v_call: TRBV28; j_call: TRBJ1-1; clone_size: .; d_call: .; cdr3_aa: CASNRGFGTEAFF; cdr3_nt: TGTGCCAGCAACAGAGGGTTTGGAACTGAAGCTTTCTTT
v_call: TRBV4-1; j_call: TRBJ2-5; clone_size: .; d_call: .; cdr3_aa: CASSQVLKEGGQETQYF; cdr3_nt: TGCGCCAGCAGCCAAGTATTGAAGGAGGGCGGACAAGAGACCCAGTACTTC
v_call: TRBV6-6; j_call: TRBJ2-7; clone_size: .; d_call: .; cdr3_aa: CASSYSQYEQYF; cdr3_nt: TGTGCCAGCAGTTACTCTCAGTACGAGCAGTACTTC
v_call: TRBV27; j_call: TRBJ2-7; clone_size: .; d_call: .; cdr3_aa: CASGSPIEQYF; cdr3_nt: TGTGCCAGCGGGTCCCCTATCGAGCAGTACTTC
v_call: TRBV7-9; j_call: TRBJ1-2; clone_size: .; d_call: TRBD1; cdr3_aa: CASSLAADRVYGYTF; cdr3_nt: TGTGCCAGCAGCTTAGCGGCCGACAGGGTCTATGGCTACACCTTC
v_call: TRBV6-1; j_call: TRBJ1-5; clone_size: .; d_call: .; cdr3_aa: CASSDLGGNQPQHF; cdr3_nt: TGTGCCAGCAGTGATCTGGGGGGCAATCAGCCCCAGCATTTT
v_call: TRBV6-1; j_call: TRBJ1-2; clone_size: .; d_call: .; cdr3_aa: CASSEDLWGYGYTF; cdr3_nt: TGTGCCAGCAGTGAAGACCTCTGGGGCTATGGCTACACCTTC
v_call: TRBV5-5; j_call: TRBJ2-5; clone_size: .; d_call: .; cdr3_aa: CASSLVLQETQYF; cdr3_nt: TGTGCCAGCAGCTTGGTTCTTCAAGAGACCCAGTACTTC
v_call: TRBV18; j_call: TRBJ2-1; clone_size: .; d_call: .; cdr3_aa: CASSPYREGSEQFF; cdr3_nt: TGTGCCAGCTCACCGTACAGGGAGGGAAGTGAGCAGTTCTTC
v_call: TRBV27; j_call: TRBJ2-5; clone_size: .; d_call: .; cdr3_aa: CASSLLSGQETQYF; cdr3_nt: TGTGCCAGCAGTTTGTTAAGCGGGCAAGAGACCCAGTACTTC
v_call: TRBV10-3; j_call: TRBJ1-1; clone_size: few; d_call: .; cdr3_aa: CAISDGGTEAFF; cdr3_nt: TGTGCCATCAGTGATGGGGGTACTGAAGCTTTCTTT
v_call: TRBV28; j_call: TRBJ2-7; clone_size: .; d_call: TRBD2; cdr3_aa: CASSFLGTSSYEQYF; cdr3_nt: TGTGCCAGCAGTTTCCTCGGGACTAGCTCCTACGAGCAGTACTTC
v_call: TRBV4-1; j_call: TRBJ1-2; clone_size: .; d_call: .; cdr3_aa: CASSQDVATLDKYGYTF; cdr3_nt: TGCGCCAGCAGCCAAGATGTGGCGACCCTAGATAAATATGGCTACACCTTC
v_call: TRBV13; j_call: TRBJ1-2; clone_size: .; d_call: TRBD1; cdr3_aa: CAGSLGQGGSHGYTF; cdr3_nt: TGTGCCGGCAGCTTAGGACAGGGTGGGAGTCATGGCTACACCTTC
v_call: TRBV27; j_call: TRBJ2-3; clone_size: .; d_call: TRBD2; cdr3_aa: CASSFTSGRAIDTQYF; cdr3_nt: TGTGCCAGCAGTTTTACTAGCGGGAGGGCCATAGATACGCAGTATTTT
v_call: TRBV11-2; j_call: TRBJ1-1; clone_size: .; d_call: .; cdr3_aa: CASSLVPGIAEAFF; cdr3_nt: TGTGCCAGCAGCTTAGTTCCAGGGATCGCTGAAGCTTTCTTT
v_call: TRBV2; j_call: TRBJ2-1; clone_size: .; d_call: .; cdr3_aa: CASSELSVLSSYNEQFF; cdr3_nt: TGTGCCAGCAGTGAATTATCGGTCCTGAGCTCCTACAATGAGCAGTTCTTC
v_call: TRBV9; j_call: TRBJ2-7; clone_size: .; d_call: TRBD1; cdr3_aa: CASSPASGTGALEQYF; cdr3_nt: TGTGCCAGCAGCCCGGCCTCCGGGACAGGGGCTCTCGAGCAGTACTTC